The following is a T cell receptor beta chain sequence with its context. Per the authors' pipeline: Reference gene primer amplification yielded estimated nucleated cell counts. The assay was immunoSEQ multiplex PCR, and TCRdb's table has in-frame clones only and misses some. V and J calls and clone size come straight from that table; D and trimming were deduced from the DNA. The table has tens of thousands of clones, about 68% seen once. The sample originates from a study of blood T cell repertoires in COVID-19. Study background: There were acute and convalescent COVID-19 samples, and they came from the United States, Italy and Spain. The analysed material was cDNA or gDNA that came from T cells, B-cell-depleted T cells, or PBMCs.

With 5 bases removed from V and 4 bases from J, the gap between germline ends came to 14 bases. The CDR3 spans 15 residues. Germline V gene lookup returns CDR1 SEHNR and CDR2 FQNEAQ (reference sequence). The sequenced sample was peripheral blood. The source is a man aged 45 to 65 with active or convalescent COVID-19. The chain links TRBV7-9 to TRBJ1-4; a weak D match, TRBD1 (6 bases). CDR3 in amino acids: CASSPLDSLNEKLFF. DNA for the CDR3: TGTGCCAGCAGCCCATTGGACAGCCTTAATGAAAAACTGTTTTTT.